These 13 T cell receptor beta chains were sequenced from one sample in a study of beta chain features in type 1 diabetes. TCRB transcripts that were expressed got sequenced, as all of the isolated RNA had been reverse transcribed. The assay was immunoSEQ multiplex PCR, and TCRdb's table has in-frame clones only and misses some. The sample has 430,000 or so clones, 9.5% to 12% seen once. Sequencing was performed on naive CD4+ T cells from blood. The receptor source for this set is a woman between 18 and 29 years old in good health.

This clone was counted only a few times. The V gene is TRBV7-2, the J gene TRBJ2-5; D is uncertain. The CDR3 loop spans 16 amino acids. CDR1 is SGHTA and CDR2 is FQGNSA in the germline V gene. V was cut by 1 base and J by 2 bases, with 14 bases left in between. The CDR3 is CASSLVSVAVQETQYF. The CDR3 DNA sequence: TGTGCCAGCAGCTTAGTCTCGGTCGCGGTGCAAGAGACCCAGTACTTC.

The V call is TRBV15, the J call TRBJ2-5; TRBD1 matches 8 bases. The CDR3 consists of 13 residues. Germline V CDR1 and CDR2: LNHNV, YYDKDF (reference sequence). With 7 bases clipped from V and 4 bases from J, the junction kept 5 bases outside the gene matches. DNA of the CDR3: TGTGCCACCAAGGACAGGGTATCAGAGACCCAGTACTTC. Its translation: CATKDRVSETQYF.

The gene calls are TRBV7-9 and TRBJ2-5; 7 bases are a match to TRBD2. This CDR3 comprises 15 residues. V gave up 5 bases and J gave up 4 bases; unmatched junction bases: 10. Per the germline V gene, CDR1 is SEHNR and CDR2 is FQNEAQ (reference sequence). This CDR3 reads CASSTRLAGGETQYF. The CDR3 DNA reads TGTGCCAGCAGCACCCGGTTAGCGGGTGGAGAGACCCAGTACTTC.

The chain joins TRBV5-6 to TRBJ1-1; D ambiguous. CDR1 is SGHDT, CDR2 YYEEEE, per germline. V gave up 1 base and J gave up 5 bases, with 9 bases separating them. The CDR3 totals 13 residues. CDR3 residues: CASSLTAGTEAFF. In DNA, the CDR3 is TGTGCCAGCAGCTTGACCGCCGGGACTGAAGCTTTCTTT.

The V and J genes are TRBV4-1 and TRBJ2-1; tentatively, D is TRBD1 (6 bases). Germline V gene sequence: CDR1 MGHRA, CDR2 YSYEKL. The CDR3 is 14 residues long. Between the trimmed V and J ends, which lost 8 bases and 7 bases, there was a span of 18 bases. The DNA for the CDR3 is TGCGCCAGCTCACGAACAGGGACGCGAAATGAGCAGTTCTTC. Its protein is CASSRTGTRNEQFF.

The chain recombines TRBV28 with TRBJ2-1; 8 nucleotides agree with TRBD1. Germline V CDR1 and CDR2: MDHEN, SYDVKM. Trimming at V came to 5 bases and at J to 6 bases, leaving 12 bases not matched to a gene. The CDR3 has 16 amino acids. The CDR3 nucleotides read TGTGCCAGCAGTCGTCTTGGACAGGGCCCCCGCAATGAGCAGTTCTTC. Its protein is CASSRLGQGPRNEQFF. The whole variable domain, filled in from reference TRBV28 and TRBJ2-1, reads DVKVTQSSRYLVKRTGEKVFLECVQDMDHENMFWYRQDPGLGLRLIYFSYDVKMKEKGDIPEGYSVSREKKERFSLILESASTNQTSMYLCASSRLGQGPRNEQFFGPGTRLTVL.

This clone was detected only a few times. The chain carries TRBV7-9 and TRBJ2-5; D is undetermined. Germline V gene lookup returns CDR1 SEHNR and CDR2 FQNEAQ (reference sequence). The CDR3 totals 12 residues. The V gene lost 6 bases and the J gene lost 9 bases, with 14 bases spanning the gap. The CDR3 DNA reads TGTGCCAGCAGTAACAGTCTTATTTCCCAGTACTTC. Translating gives CASSNSLISQYF.

The chain combines TRBV9 with TRBJ1-2; D is uncertain. The CDR3 has 16 amino acids. Germline lookup yields CDR1 SGDLS and CDR2 YYNGEE. The V end lost 2 bases, the J end lost 2 bases, and 16 bases lay between the germline ends. The CDR3 loop reads CASSVGGLLDNYGYTF. DNA of the CDR3: TGTGCCAGCAGCGTTGGTGGACTCCTAGACAACTATGGCTACACCTTC.

The chain uses TRBV21-1 and TRBJ2-7. TRBV21-1 is a known pseudogene. The CDR3 length is 15 residues. CDR3 sequence: CASSDPEWPPYEQYV. CDR3 sequence (DNA): TGTGCCAGCAGCGACCCTGAATGGCCCCCCTACGAGCAGTACGTC.

The rearrangement links TRBV28 to TRBJ2-1, with 10 bases that match TRBD1. After removal of 7 bases from V and 4 bases from J, the junction contained 10 bases not matched to a gene. The germline V gene has CDR1 MDHEN and CDR2 SYDVKM. This CDR3 has 16 residues. The CDR3, as DNA: TGTGCCAGCAACGCCGGGGGACAGGGGATTTACAATGAGCAGTTCTTC. Its translation: CASNAGGQGIYNEQFF.

The table lists this clone with a few counts. This chain links TRBV6-1 with TRBJ2-3; 12 nucleotides align to TRBD2. V lost 3 bases to trimming and J lost 1 base; unmatched junction nucleotides: 5. Germline CDR1 and CDR2: MNHNS and SASEGT. The CDR3 loop spans 17 amino acids. CDR3 loop: CASSDPGTSGRTDTQYF. Here the CDR3 DNA reads TGTGCCAGCAGTGACCCGGGGACTAGCGGGCGCACAGATACGCAGTATTTT.

This clone has just a few counts. This chain connects TRBV29-1 to TRBJ1-4; 9 nucleotides agree with TRBD1. The CDR3 covers 14 residues. The V gene's germline CDR1 is SQVTM and CDR2 ANQGSEA. V gave up 6 bases and J gave up 8 bases; unmatched junction bases: 10. CDR3 in amino acids: CSVSGQGTGEKLFF. As DNA, the CDR3 is TGCAGCGTCTCGGGACAGGGAACGGGGGAAAAACTGTTTTTT.

This clone has just a few counts. The CDR3 DNA is TGCGCCAGCAGCCCAAGAGACAGGGCACATGAGCAGTTCTTC. Protein: CASSPRDRAHEQFF. The chain joins TRBV4-3 to TRBJ2-1; TRBD1 aligns across 7 bases. The J segment lost 8 bases and the V segment lost 4 bases, leaving 8 bases of the junction unmatched. The CDR3 is made up of 14 amino acids. The germline CDR1 and CDR2 sequences are LGHNA and YSLEER.